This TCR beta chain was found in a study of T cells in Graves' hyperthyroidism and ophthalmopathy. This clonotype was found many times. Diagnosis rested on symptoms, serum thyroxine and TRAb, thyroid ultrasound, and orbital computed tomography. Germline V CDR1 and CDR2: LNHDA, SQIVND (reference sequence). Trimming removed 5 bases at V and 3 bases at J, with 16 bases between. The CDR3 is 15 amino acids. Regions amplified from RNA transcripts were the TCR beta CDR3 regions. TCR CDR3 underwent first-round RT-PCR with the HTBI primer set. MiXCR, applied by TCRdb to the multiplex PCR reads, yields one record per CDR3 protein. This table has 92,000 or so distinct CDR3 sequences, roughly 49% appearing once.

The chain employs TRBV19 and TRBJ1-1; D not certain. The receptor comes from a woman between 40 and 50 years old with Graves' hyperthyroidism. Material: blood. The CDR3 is CASSLIRVGDTEAFF. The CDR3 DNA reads TGTGCCAGTAGTCTCATACGAGTGGGCGACACTGAAGCTTTCTTT.